This T cell receptor beta chain was identified in a study of cytomegalovirus exposure and HLA in healthy donors. The PCR made use of 60 Vbeta and 13 Jbeta primers. Sequencing used immunoSEQ multiplex PCR; TCRdb keeps in-frame clones, though not all of them. This sample yields just over 200,000 clones, of which 82% are seen a single time; 2.7% belongs to the top ten. CDR1 and CDR2 from the germline V gene are SGHNT and YYREEE (reference sequence). Trimming took 1 base from V and 1 from J, leaving 9 bases between them. The CDR3 is made up of 16 amino acids. The sequencing input was PBMCs. This sequence originates from a woman aged 40 to 50 in good health and CMV-seronegative. The chain employs TRBV5-4 and TRBJ1-6; weak D call: TRBD1 (5 bases). The CDR3 bases are TGTGCCAGCAGCTTGATGGGACTATCCTATAATTCACCCCTCCACTTT. Amino acid sequence: CASSLMGLSYNSPLHF.